This T cell receptor (beta chain) was identified during a study of tumor-infiltrating lymphocytes in glioblastoma multiforme. General observations from the study: RNA-based TCR sequencing may distort clone frequencies, since cells carry unequal TCR transcript numbers.

Regarding this clonotype: The antigen remains unidentified. At one of its ends the junction is not consistent with the germline gene, which may arise from a read error.

TCRB libraries came from RNA via three nested multiplex PCR rounds. TCRB cDNA was made from around 0.46 ug total RNA. No unique molecular identifiers were described for these TCRB libraries. TCRdb re-called the multiplex PCR reads through MiXCR, storing one row per CDR3 protein. The sample lists nearly 15,000 distinct CDR3 sequences; roughly two thirds were seen once. There are 11 residues in the CDR3. Germline loops: CDR1 SQVTM, CDR2 ANQGSEA. The sequence was collected from a male donor with glioblastoma. V and J are TRBV29-1 and TRBJ2-7, with D hard to call. The sequenced sample consisted of brain tumor tissue. CDR3 in DNA: TGCAGCGTTGAAACACTTTTCGAGCTGTACTTC. It is translated as CSVETLFELYF.